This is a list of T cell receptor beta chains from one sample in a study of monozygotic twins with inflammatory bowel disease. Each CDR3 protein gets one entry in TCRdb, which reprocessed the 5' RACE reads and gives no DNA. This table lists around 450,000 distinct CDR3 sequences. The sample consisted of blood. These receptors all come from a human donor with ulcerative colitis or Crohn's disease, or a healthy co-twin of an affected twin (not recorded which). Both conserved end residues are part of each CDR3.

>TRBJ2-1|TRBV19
CASSIGSPPNNEQFF
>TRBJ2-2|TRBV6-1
CASSTGTLNTGELFF
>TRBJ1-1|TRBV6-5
CASSLLQGSTEAFF
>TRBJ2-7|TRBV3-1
CASSQGGWDEQYF
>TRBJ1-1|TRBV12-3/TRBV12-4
CASSSEGTLNTEAFF
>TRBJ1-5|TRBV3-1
CASGTGAYNQPQHF
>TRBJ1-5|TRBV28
CASSFDGGPNQPQHF
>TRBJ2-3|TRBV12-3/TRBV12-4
CASSFLADTDTQYF
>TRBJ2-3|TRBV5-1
CASSFLAGGHDTQYF
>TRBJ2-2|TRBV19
CASSEGSRVGELFF
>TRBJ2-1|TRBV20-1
CSASLAGVNYNEQFF